The rows below give T cell receptor beta chains drawn from one sample of a study of T cell repertoires in cytomegalovirus infection. TCRdb reanalysed the reads using MiXCR and keeps one entry per CDR3 protein. This sample has 800,000 to 950,000 distinct CDR3 sequences, with about 31% found just once. No antigen has been identified for these receptors. The sample in question was cultured CD8+ T cells from PBMCs, obtained from culture after CMV antigen stimulation. Receptors originate from a human donor in good health (CMV status not recorded). Some clones in this sample may be carry-over from other donors' samples. Each CDR3 is given with its conserved first and last residue. The D gene is left open where the match is weak. Only part of the rows carry a size: once, few, many, or a class if the clone is expanded.

NA	NA	TRBV19	TRBJ2-5	CASSPSRQETQYF	TGTGCCAGTAGTCCTAGTCGTCAAGAGACCCAGTACTTC
NA	TRBD2	TRBV2	TRBJ2-1	CASSLSGGDYREQFF	TGTGCCAGCAGCCTTTCCGGGGGGGATTATAGGGAGCAGTTCTTC
NA	NA	TRBV7-9	TRBJ2-3	CASRAGEDTQYF	TGTGCCAGCAGAGCAGGGGAGGATACGCAGTATTTT
NA	NA	TRBV20-1	TRBJ2-1	CSARKSLHEQFF	TGCAGTGCGCGGAAGTCCCTTCACGAGCAGTTCTTC
NA	TRBD1	TRBV20-1	TRBJ2-4	CSANGQGALKDIQYF	TGCAGTGCCAACGGACAGGGGGCCCTAAAAGACATTCAGTACTTC
few	TRBD1	TRBV7-2	TRBJ2-3	CASTSGRGPGDTQYF	TGTGCCAGCACCTCCGGAAGGGGGCCTGGAGATACGCAGTATTTT
NA	NA	TRBV5-4	TRBJ1-1	CASSLFRFMNTEAFF	TGTGCCAGCAGCTTGTTCCGATTTATGAACACTGAAGCTTTCTTT
NA	TRBD1	TRBV15	TRBJ2-3	CATSPGTGGFTDTQYF	TGTGCCACCAGCCCAGGGACAGGGGGCTTCACAGATACGCAGTATTTT
NA	NA	TRBV2	TRBJ2-2	CASRTGQTNTGELFF	TGTGCCAGCAGAACCGGACAGACGAACACCGGGGAGCTGTTTTTT
many	TRBD1	TRBV7-8	TRBJ1-4	CASSKRTGPNEKLFF	TGTGCCAGCAGCAAAAGGACAGGGCCTAATGAAAAACTGTTTTTT
NA	TRBD2	TRBV2	TRBJ2-2	CASNEWTSGGAWYTGELFF	TGTGCCAGCAATGAATGGACTAGCGGGGGGGCTTGGTACACCGGGGAGCTGTTTTTT
NA	NA	TRBV18	TRBJ2-6	CASSPRLQGPGANVLTF	TGTGCCAGCTCACCGAGACTACAGGGACCTGGGGCCAACGTCCTGACTTTC
few	NA	TRBV19	TRBJ2-2	CASRESGELFF	TGTGCCAGTAGAGAATCCGGGGAGCTGTTTTTT
many	NA	TRBV28	TRBJ1-5	CASSSRGSNQPQHF	TGTGCCAGCAGCTCCCGGGGTTCCAATCAGCCCCAGCATTTT
NA	NA	TRBV6-5	TRBJ2-7	CASSDGTRYEQYF	TGTGCCAGCAGTGATGGGACCAGATACGAGCAGTACTTC
NA	NA	TRBV18	TRBJ1-2	CASSPPGARNGYTF	TGTGCCAGCTCACCACCCGGGGCGAGAAATGGCTACACCTTC
many	NA	TRBV7-8	TRBJ1-4	CASSTFGATNEKLFF	TGTGCCAGCAGCACCTTCGGGGCAACTAATGAAAAACTGTTTTTT
few	NA	TRBV27	TRBJ1-5	CASSLSGTIQPQHF	TGTGCCAGCAGTTTATCCGGGACTATCCAGCCCCAGCATTTT
few	NA	TRBV7-8	TRBJ1-3	CASSRTASGNTIYF	TGTGCCAGCAGCCGGACAGCCTCTGGAAACACCATATATTTT
few	NA	TRBV25-1	TRBJ2-2	CASSPWGQENTGELFF	TGTGCCAGCAGCCCCTGGGGACAAGAGAACACCGGGGAGCTGTTTTTT
NA	TRBD1	TRBV7-9	TRBJ1-2	CASSLAATGGSNYGYTF	TGTGCCAGCAGCTTAGCCGCAACAGGGGGCAGTAACTATGGCTACACCTTC
few	NA	TRBV7-9	TRBJ2-3	CASSARGSSVGTDTQYF	TGTGCCAGCAGCGCCCGAGGGTCGAGCGTCGGCACAGATACGCAGTATTTT
NA	NA	TRBV7-2	TRBJ1-1	CASSLYGVKLNTEAFF	TGTGCCAGCAGCTTATACGGGGTCAAATTGAACACTGAAGCTTTCTTT
few	NA	TRBV25-1	TRBJ2-5	CASSESLETQYF	TGTGCCAGCAGTGAAAGTCTGGAGACCCAGTACTTC
NA	TRBD1	TRBV6-6	TRBJ1-2	CASSYSTDRDGYTF	TGTGCCAGCAGTTACTCGACGGACAGGGACGGCTACACCTTC
few	NA	TRBV19	TRBJ1-1	CASWTAPNTEAFF	TGTGCCAGTTGGACAGCACCGAACACTGAAGCTTTCTTT
NA	NA	TRBV15	TRBJ1-5	CATRLEGGNQPQHF	TGTGCCACCCGCTTAGAAGGAGGCAATCAGCCCCAGCATTTT